This T cell receptor beta chain was observed in a study of T cell changes during pregnancy in multiple sclerosis. The germline V gene has CDR1 MNHEY and CDR2 SMNVEV (reference sequence). This CDR3 region has 15 residues. Between the trimmed V and J ends, which lost 5 bases and 1 base, there was a span of 12 bases. Assay: immunoSEQ multiplex PCR; the TCRdb copy retains only in-frame clones and omits some. This table holds some 54,000 clones, approximately 94% found once. This chain joins TRBV27 and TRBJ1-3, with a weak D call TRBD1 (5 bases). This TCR came from a female donor with multiple sclerosis, enrolled in a pregnancy study. This specimen consisted of CD8+ T cells from peripheral blood mononuclear cells, obtained in the third trimester of pregnancy. CDR3 protein: CASSLAGGSGNTIYF. DNA for the CDR3: TGTGCCAGCAGTCTAGCCGGGGGTTCTGGAAACACCATATATTTT.